The T cell receptor (beta chain) under discussion was sequenced for a study of shared clonotypes between healthy human individuals. Study outcomes and limitations: A limitation of the genetic and exposure-history diversity represented arose from few donors. Relative to their counterparts shared across all four donors, non-shared clonotypes exhibited diminished generation probabilities. How much donors shared clonotypes was expected to be affected by sequencing depth.

This clone has a single count. Its antigen is not known. There are 14 residues in the CDR3. Deletions cut 7 bases from V and 0 bases from J, with 9 bases between. Germline values: CDR1 SGHTA, CDR2 FQGNSA. Clones were read by immunoSEQ multiplex PCR, and TCRdb kept only the in-frame ones, dropping some. The repertoire has about 1 million clones, about 80% of them found once; the top ten carry 0.5% to 0.6%. CD4+ cell separation produced CD45RA+ naive and CD45RA-negative memory subsets. The chain uses TRBV7-2 and TRBJ2-2; no reliable D call. The sequence derives from a man aged 18 to 30 in good health. Some clones in this sample may be carry-over from other donors' samples. Sequences were obtained from memory CD4+ T cells from PBMCs. The subset here: CD45RA-negative fraction. Here the CDR3 reads CASTLESNTGELFF. The CDR3 region has the DNA TGTGCCAGCACCCTCGAATCGAACACCGGGGAGCTGTTTTTT. The whole variable domain, filled in from reference TRBV7-2 and TRBJ2-2, reads GAGVSQSPSNKVTEKGKDVELRCDPISGHTALYWYRQSLGQGLEFLIYFQGNSAPDKSGLPSDRFSAERTGGSVSTLTIQRTQQEDSAVYLCASTLESNTGELFFGEGSRLTVL.